Listed below are T cell receptor beta chains from one sample, sequenced in a study of HIV-infected patients and healthy controls. TCRdb re-derived calls from the 5' RACE reads in MiXCR, one entry per CDR3 protein. The table lists 60,000 to 75,000 distinct CDR3 sequences, around 16% of them singletons. Sequenced sample: CD4+ T cells from blood. All receptors come from a human donor in good health. The CDR3 runs from the conserved cysteine through the conserved F or W. A D gene is named only where the DNA matches it firmly. Clone size is shown for a subset of rows, as once, few, many or a class of expanded clone.

cdr3_nt cdr3_aa j_call clone_size v_call d_call
TGCAGCGTTGAAGGTACAGGGAAGTCTGGGGCCAACGTCCTGACTTTC CSVEGTGKSGANVLTF TRBJ2-6 - TRBV29-1 -
TGTGCCAGCAGTTTAAGCGAAGGGCAGTACTTC CASSLSEGQYF TRBJ2-7 - TRBV12-3/TRBV12-4 -
TGCAGTGCTAGACCTGGGGCCGGTGGTGGTGCTACGCAGTATTTT CSARPGAGGGATQYF TRBJ2-3 - TRBV20-1 -
TGTGCCAGCAGGCGTCCAGAGACCCAGTACTTC CASRRPETQYF TRBJ2-5 - TRBV6-1 -
TGTGCCAGCAGAAACAGGGGTTCCTACGAGCAGTACTTC CASRNRGSYEQYF TRBJ2-7 many TRBV2 TRBD1
TGTGCCAGCAGCTTACCTTCTACAGGGACCTATGGCTACACCTTC CASSLPSTGTYGYTF TRBJ1-2 - TRBV7-2 -
TGCGCCAGCAGCCCAGGGGGGGGCGGCACAGATACGCAGTATTTT CASSPGGGGTDTQYF TRBJ2-3 - TRBV5-1 -
TGTGCCAGCAGTGGAGGGCTCGGTGAAAAACTGTTTTTT CASSGGLGEKLFF TRBJ1-4 - TRBV12-3/TRBV12-4 -
TGTGCCAGCAGCCGATGGCCCCAGCCCCAGCATTTT CASSRWPQPQHF TRBJ1-5 - TRBV7-9 -
TGCAGTGCAAACAGGGTTGCTGAAGCTTTCTTT CSANRVAEAFF TRBJ1-1 many TRBV20-1 -
TGTGCCAGCAGCTCCCCCAGGTCCACCGTGACTGAAGCTTTCTTT CASSSPRSTVTEAFF TRBJ1-1 few TRBV7-2 -